A single sample is the source of the 28 T cell receptor beta chains below, sequenced in a study of T cells in Graves' hyperthyroidism and ophthalmopathy. Amplification of TCR beta CDR3 regions was performed using RNA transcripts as template. With the HTBI primer set, the TCR CDR3 went through a first round of RT-PCR. TCRdb fed the multiplex PCR reads into MiXCR, producing one record per CDR3 protein. The profile shows approximately 630,000 distinct CDR3 sequences, around 15% of them singletons. What was sequenced was blood. Source of these receptors: a woman in her twenties or thirties with Graves' hyperthyroidism.

This sequence joins TRBV3-1 and TRBJ2-2; TRBD2 aligns across 7 bases. Germline CDR1 and CDR2: LGHDT and YNNKEL (reference sequence). The CDR3 spans 15 residues. The V gene end was trimmed by 4 bases and the J gene end by 7 bases; junction bases not matched to a gene: 9. CDR3 sequence reads: CASSPRRREFGELFF. As DNA, the CDR3 is TGTGCCAGCAGCCCCAGGCGGCGGGAGTTCGGGGAGCTGTTTTTT. The whole variable domain, remainder taken from reference TRBV3-1 and TRBJ2-2, is DTAVSQTPKYLVTQMGNDKSIKCEQNLGHDTMYWYKQDSKKFLKIMFSYNNKELIINETVPNRFSPKSPDKAHLNLHINSLELGDSAVYFCASSPRRREFGELFFGEGSRLTVL.

At least ten counts were recorded for this clonotype. The V call is TRBV27, the J call TRBJ2-5; 8 positions match TRBD2. Trimming at V came to 0 bases and at J to 5 bases, leaving 5 bases not matched to a gene. The CDR3 runs 15 residues. CDR1 is MNHEY and CDR2 is SMNVEV in the germline V gene (reference sequence). The CDR3 DNA reads TGTGCCAGCAGTTTATCGAGCGGGGGACGCGAGACCCAGTACTTC. Translating it yields CASSLSSGGRETQYF.

In its sample, this clonotype was seen many times. V gene TRBV5-1 combines with J gene TRBJ2-2, with 8 bases identical to TRBD1. Germline CDR1 is SGHRS and CDR2 is YFSETQ. The CDR3 contains 14 residues. The ends lost 1 base at V and 6 bases at J; junction bases unmatched: 2. Here the CDR3 reads CASSLPTGAGELFF. The DNA of the CDR3 is TGCGCCAGCAGCTTGCCGACAGGGGCCGGGGAGCTGTTTTTT.

In its sample, this clonotype was seen many times. This rearrangement joins TRBV20-1 to TRBJ1-2, with a possible D match to TRBD1 (6 bases). The length of the CDR3 is 14 residues. Per the germline V gene, CDR1 is DFQATT and CDR2 is SNEGSKA (reference sequence). The V and J ends lost 2 bases and 4 bases respectively, with 14 bases between them. In nucleotides, the CDR3 is TGCAGTGCTAGATTGGGGGGCGCAGCCTATGGCTACACCTTC. This gives the protein CSARLGGAAYGYTF.

This clonotype came up many times. The chain combines TRBV27 with TRBJ2-3, with 7 nucleotides matching TRBD1. Unmatched junction bases numbered 5, after V lost 8 bases and J lost 6 bases. Germline V gene data show CDR1 as MNHEY and CDR2 as SMNVEV (reference sequence). This CDR3 has 12 amino acids. The CDR3 reads CASSTGFDTQYF. CDR3 DNA sequence: TGTGCCAGCTCGACAGGGTTTGATACGCAGTATTTT.

In its sample, this clonotype was seen many times. J is TRBJ1-1 and V is TRBV10-3, with TRBD1 identical over 8 bases. Germline assignment: CDR1 ENHRY and CDR2 SYGVKD. The CDR3 extends over 13 amino acids. V gave up 4 bases and J gave up 4 bases; unmatched junction bases: 2. The CDR3 is CAISATGGTEAFF. In DNA form, the CDR3 reads TGTGCCATCAGTGCCACAGGGGGCACTGAAGCTTTCTTT.

This clonotype was detected a few times. CDR3 in DNA: TGTGCCAGCAGTGAACCCCAGGAGCAGTTCTTC. Translating it yields CASSEPQEQFF. V usage is TRBV6-1 and J usage is TRBJ2-1; D is unresolved. The CDR3 is 11 amino acids. V was clipped by 2 bases and J by 10 bases, with 6 bases between them. Germline V gene lookup returns CDR1 MNHNS and CDR2 SASEGT.

A word on this clonotype: This clone may be a read error of a much larger clone one base away. This chain joins TRBV12-3 or TRBV12-4 and TRBJ2-5, with 10 bases aligning to TRBD2. V dropped 6 bases and J dropped 7; count of bases not matched to a gene: 8. The CDR3 runs to 14 residues. CDR3 in amino acids: CASSQGLALVTQYF. The CDR3 DNA reads TGTGCCAGCAGCCAGGGACTAGCGCTAGTGACCCAGTACTTC.

This clonotype came up many times. The V gene is TRBV6-2 or TRBV6-3, the J gene TRBJ2-1; 10 positions agree with TRBD2. With 4 bases clipped from V and 9 bases from J, the junction kept 9 bases outside the gene matches. Germline V gives CDR1 MNHEY, CDR2 SVGEGT. CDR3 length equals 15 residues. The DNA for the CDR3 is TGTGCCAGCAGTTCTCTAGCGGGAGAGACGTTTGAGCAGTTCTTC. Translation gives CASSSLAGETFEQFF.

The J gene is TRBJ2-1, the V gene TRBV19; D might be TRBD1 (6 bases). This CDR3 comprises 14 residues. The germline V gene has CDR1 LNHDA and CDR2 SQIVND (reference sequence). The V end lost 5 bases, the J end lost 5 bases, and 13 bases lay between the germline ends. The CDR3 here is CASSETGTHNEQFF. The CDR3 bases are TGTGCCAGTAGTGAAACCGGGACACACAATGAGCAGTTCTTC.

This clonotype was seen once. The rearrangement links TRBV19 to TRBJ2-1; D gene uncertain. With 3 bases removed from V and 2 bases from J, the gap between germline ends came to 11 bases. Germline CDR1 reads LNHDA; CDR2 reads SQIVND (reference sequence). The CDR3 runs to 15 residues. CDR3 in DNA: TGTGCCAGTAGTATGACCGCTATGGCCTACAATGAGCAGTTCTTC. Protein: CASSMTAMAYNEQFF.

This clonotype was counted many times. Here the CDR3 DNA reads TGTGCTAGTGGTTTGGTTAGGGTGGGACAGGATACGTATGGCTACACCTTC. Its protein product is CASGLVRVGQDTYGYTF. The chain joins TRBV12-5 to TRBJ1-2; 8 bases agree with TRBD1. This CDR3 contains 17 residues. The germline V gene has CDR1 LGHNT and CDR2 FRNRAP. The V segment lost 0 bases and the J segment 5 bases; nucleotides outside the gene matches: 11.

The gene calls are TRBV20-1 and TRBJ1-5; 7 positions match TRBD1. CDR1 is DFQATT, CDR2 SNEGSKA, per germline (reference sequence). The CDR3 spans 14 residues. V was pared by 2 bases and J by 4 bases, with 5 bases of the junction left unmatched. The CDR3 loop is CSARMTGLNQPQHF. In DNA form, the CDR3 reads TGCAGTGCTAGAATGACAGGGCTAAATCAGCCCCAGCATTTT.

The chain uses TRBV9 and TRBJ2-1; no reliable D call. This CDR3 contains 12 residues. Germline V lookup: CDR1 SGDLS, CDR2 YYNGEE. Trimming stripped 3 bases from V and 7 bases from J, with 8 bases between. The CDR3 DNA reads as TGTGCCAGCAGCGCTAGGGTGAATGAGCAGTTCTTC. Its protein product is CASSARVNEQFF.

This clonotype occurred many times. The chain carries TRBV20-1 and TRBJ2-1; TRBD2 aligns across 7 bases. CDR3 length: 16 residues. Germline assignment: CDR1 DFQATT and CDR2 SNEGSKA (reference sequence). Germline trimming cut 0 bases from V and 1 base from J; bases unmatched to any gene: 6. This CDR3 reads CSARDQRGGSYNEQFF. In nucleotides, the CDR3 is TGCAGTGCTAGAGATCAGCGGGGTGGGTCCTACAATGAGCAGTTCTTC.

This clonotype was detected only a few times. V gene TRBV18 combines with J gene TRBJ2-1; 15 nucleotides line up with TRBD2. V lost 3 bases and J lost 6; bases outside the gene matches: 6. The CDR3 contains 17 residues. The germline V gene encodes CDR1 KGHSH and CDR2 LQKENI. For the CDR3, the DNA is TGTGCCAGCTCACCCGGGACTAGCGGGAGGATATCCAATGAGCAGTTCTTC. Translation gives CASSPGTSGRISNEQFF. The full variable domain, with the rest looked up from reference TRBV18 and TRBJ2-1, is NAGVMQNPRHLVRRRGQEARLRCSPMKGHSHVYWYRQLPEEGLKFMVYLQKENIIDESGMPKERFSAEFPKEGPSILRIQQVVRGDSAAYFCASSPGTSGRISNEQFFGPGTRLTVL.

This chain joins TRBV5-1 and TRBJ2-1; D call uncertain. Germline V gene data show CDR1 as SGHRS and CDR2 as YFSETQ. The CDR3 has 11 amino acids. V was pared by 2 bases and J by 9 bases, with 6 bases between. CDR3 region: CASSFSTEQFF. Written as DNA, the CDR3 is TGCGCCAGCAGCTTCTCTACTGAGCAGTTCTTC.

This clonotype was recorded at least ten times. The chain carries TRBV6-1 and TRBJ2-7, with TRBD1 matching 8 bases. This CDR3 has 16 residues. The ends lost 1 base at V and 3 bases at J; junction bases unmatched: 8. Germline V gives CDR1 MNHNS, CDR2 SASEGT. CDR3 region: CASSEGTGSSSYEQYF. The CDR3 DNA reads TGTGCCAGCAGTGAAGGGACAGGGAGCTCGAGCTACGAGCAGTACTTC.

The chain carries TRBV6-1 and TRBJ2-1, with D uncertain. This CDR3 contains 12 residues. The germline gives CDR1 MNHNS, CDR2 SASEGT. V shed 8 bases and J shed 8 bases, with 13 bases lying between them. The CDR3 reads CASRETPHEQFF. The CDR3 coding sequence is TGTGCCAGCCGCGAGACCCCCCATGAGCAGTTCTTC.

The sample holds many counts of this clonotype. The chain recombines TRBV2 with TRBJ2-2; D remains unclear. The V gene's germline CDR1 is SNHLY and CDR2 FYNNEI. This CDR3 is 13 amino acids long. V shed 6 bases and J shed 5 bases, with 10 bases lying between them. The CDR3 coding sequence is TGTGCCAGCAGGGCAGTGTGGACCGGGGAGCTGTTTTTT. Residues: CASRAVWTGELFF.

This clonotype was seen a handful of times. The chain joins TRBV19 to TRBJ1-2; D gene ambiguous. CDR3 length equals 12 residues. Germline V gene lookup returns CDR1 LNHDA and CDR2 SQIVND (reference sequence). Trimming shortened V by 9 bases and J by 4 bases, and 12 bases separated the two germline ends. The CDR3 region has the DNA TGTGCCAGCCTTCAGGAGGCCTATGGCTACACCTTC. The encoded protein is CASLQEAYGYTF.

Ten or more counts support this clonotype. The chain joins TRBV18 to TRBJ2-2; D remains ambiguous. CDR3 length: 13 amino acids. Germline V lookup: CDR1 KGHSH, CDR2 LQKENI. V was trimmed by 2 bases and J by 3 bases, leaving 4 bases between them. CDR3 sequence: CASSPMDTGELFF. The DNA for the CDR3 is TGTGCCAGCTCACCAATGGACACCGGGGAGCTGTTTTTT.

This clonotype was seen a few times. The V gene is TRBV24-1, the J gene TRBJ1-1; 11 nucleotides line up with TRBD1. V trimming: 11 bases; J trimming: 5 bases; junction bases outside the gene matches: 6. This CDR3 spans 13 amino acids. Germline-derived CDR1 and CDR2 are KGHDR and SFDVKD. The CDR3 reads CANTGQGETEAFF. The CDR3 DNA follows: TGTGCCAACACGGGACAGGGGGAAACTGAAGCTTTCTTT.

This clonotype came up many times. The genes are TRBV28 and TRBJ2-5, with no clear D. Per the germline V gene, CDR1 is MDHEN and CDR2 is SYDVKM. The CDR3 runs 12 residues. V was trimmed by 1 base and J by 5 bases, leaving 5 bases between them. The CDR3 nucleotides are TGTGCCAGCAGTTTATTCCGGGAGACCCAGTACTTC. Its translation: CASSLFRETQYF. Filled out from reference TRBV28 and TRBJ2-5, the complete variable domain reads DVKVTQSSRYLVKRTGEKVFLECVQDMDHENMFWYRQDPGLGLRLIYFSYDVKMKEKGDIPEGYSVSREKKERFSLILESASTNQTSMYLCASSLFRETQYFGPGTRLLVL.

In this sample, this clonotype turned up many times. CDR3 region: CASRLMAGEQYF. Here the CDR3 DNA reads TGTGCCAGCAGACTTATGGCAGGAGAGCAGTACTTC. The chain combines TRBV28 with TRBJ2-7; D is unclear. The CDR3 length is 12 residues. Germline CDR1 reads MDHEN; CDR2 reads SYDVKM. V was clipped by 6 bases and J by 7 bases, with 13 bases between them.

V usage is TRBV29-1 and J usage is TRBJ2-3; 7 nucleotides agree with TRBD1. This CDR3 has 14 amino acids. Germline V gene data show CDR1 as SQVTM and CDR2 as ANQGSEA. The V segment lost 5 bases and the J segment 2 bases; nucleotides outside the gene matches: 7. The chain's CDR3 is CSVRLGTDTDTQYF. The CDR3 DNA reads as TGCAGCGTTAGATTGGGGACAGACACAGATACGCAGTATTTT.

This clonotype was seen at least ten times. The chain combines TRBV20-1 with TRBJ2-7; D could derive from TRBD1 or TRBD2 (5 bases each). V was trimmed by 3 bases and J by 4 bases, leaving 19 bases between them. The CDR3 is made up of 15 amino acids. CDR1 is DFQATT, CDR2 SNEGSKA, per germline (reference sequence). CDR3 bases: TGCAGTGCTAGCCCATCGGGCAGGGTAGCGTACGAGCAGTACTTC. It is translated as CSASPSGRVAYEQYF.

This chain uses TRBV29-1 with TRBJ1-1, with D hard to call. In germline, CDR1 is SQVTM, CDR2 ANQGSEA. V dropped 4 bases and J dropped 0 bases, with 9 bases sitting between them. The CDR3 covers 13 residues. In DNA, the CDR3 is TGCAGCGTTGTTGGGAGGGTGAACACTGAAGCTTTCTTT. Its translation: CSVVGRVNTEAFF.